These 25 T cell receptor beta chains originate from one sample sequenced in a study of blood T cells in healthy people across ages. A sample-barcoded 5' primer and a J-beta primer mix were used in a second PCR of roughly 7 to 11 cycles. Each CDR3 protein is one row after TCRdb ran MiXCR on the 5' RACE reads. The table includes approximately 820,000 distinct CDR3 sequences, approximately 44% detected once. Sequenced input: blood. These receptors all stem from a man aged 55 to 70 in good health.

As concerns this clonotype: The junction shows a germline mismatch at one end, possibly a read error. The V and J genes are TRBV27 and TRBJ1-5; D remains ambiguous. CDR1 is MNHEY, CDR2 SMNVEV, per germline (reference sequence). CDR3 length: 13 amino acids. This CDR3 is CASSVSVRQPQHF. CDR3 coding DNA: TGTGCCAGCAGTGTATCGGTGCGGCAGCCCCAGCATTTT.

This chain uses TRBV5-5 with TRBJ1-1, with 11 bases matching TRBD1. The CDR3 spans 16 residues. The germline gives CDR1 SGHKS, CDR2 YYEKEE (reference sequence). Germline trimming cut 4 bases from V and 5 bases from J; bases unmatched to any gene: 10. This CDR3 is CASSPKDRGLLTEAFF. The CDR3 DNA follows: TGTGCCAGCAGCCCCAAGGACAGGGGGCTTTTGACTGAAGCTTTCTTT.

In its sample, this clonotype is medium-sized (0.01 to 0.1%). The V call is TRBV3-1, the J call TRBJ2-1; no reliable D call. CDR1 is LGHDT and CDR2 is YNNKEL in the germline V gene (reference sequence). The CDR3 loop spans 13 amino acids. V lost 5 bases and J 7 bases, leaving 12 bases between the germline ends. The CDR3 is CASSKSNLNEQFF. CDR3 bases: TGTGCCAGCAGCAAATCGAACCTAAATGAGCAGTTCTTC.

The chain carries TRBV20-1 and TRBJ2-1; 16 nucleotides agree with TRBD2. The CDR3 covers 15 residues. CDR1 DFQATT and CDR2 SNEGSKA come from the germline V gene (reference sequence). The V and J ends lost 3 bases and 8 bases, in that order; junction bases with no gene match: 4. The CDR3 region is CSARGLAGGLDEQFF. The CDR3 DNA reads TGCAGTGCTAGGGGACTAGCGGGGGGGCTGGATGAGCAGTTCTTC.

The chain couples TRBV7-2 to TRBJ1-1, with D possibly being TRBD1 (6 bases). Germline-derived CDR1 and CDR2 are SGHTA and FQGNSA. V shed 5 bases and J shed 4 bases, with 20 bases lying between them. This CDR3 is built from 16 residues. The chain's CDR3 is CASSPQQGGGSTEAFF. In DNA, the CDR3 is TGTGCCAGCAGCCCGCAACAGGGCGGGGGATCCACTGAAGCTTTCTTT.

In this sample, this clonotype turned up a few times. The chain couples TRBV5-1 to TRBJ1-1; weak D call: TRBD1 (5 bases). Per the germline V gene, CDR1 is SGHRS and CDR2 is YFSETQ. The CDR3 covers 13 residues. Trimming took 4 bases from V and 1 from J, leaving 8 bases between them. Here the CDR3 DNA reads TGCGCCAGCAGCGATCAGGGGAACACTGAAGCTTTCTTT. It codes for CASSDQGNTEAFF.

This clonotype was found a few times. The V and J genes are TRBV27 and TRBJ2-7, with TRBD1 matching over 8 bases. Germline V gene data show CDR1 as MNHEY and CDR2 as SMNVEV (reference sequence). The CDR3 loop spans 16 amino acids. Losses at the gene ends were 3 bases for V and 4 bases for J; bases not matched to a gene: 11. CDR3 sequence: CASSFIGQGRNYEQYF. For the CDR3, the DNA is TGTGCCAGCAGTTTCATTGGACAGGGACGAAATTACGAGCAGTACTTC.

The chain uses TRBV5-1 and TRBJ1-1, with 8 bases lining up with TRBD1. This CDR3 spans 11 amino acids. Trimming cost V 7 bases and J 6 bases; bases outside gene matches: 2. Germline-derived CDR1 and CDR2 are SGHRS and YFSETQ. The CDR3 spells CASSGQAEAFF. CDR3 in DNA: TGCGCCAGCTCGGGACAGGCTGAAGCTTTCTTT.

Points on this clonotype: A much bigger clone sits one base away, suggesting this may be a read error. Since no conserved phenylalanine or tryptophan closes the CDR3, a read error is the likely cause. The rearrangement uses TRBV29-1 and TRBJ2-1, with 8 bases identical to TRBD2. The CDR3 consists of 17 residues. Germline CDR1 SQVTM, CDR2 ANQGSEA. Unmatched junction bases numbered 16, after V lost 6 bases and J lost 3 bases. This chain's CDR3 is CSVEGLDSRSLYNEQFL. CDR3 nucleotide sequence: TGCAGCGTCGAGGGACTAGACTCTCGGTCTCTCTACAATGAGCAGTTCTTA.

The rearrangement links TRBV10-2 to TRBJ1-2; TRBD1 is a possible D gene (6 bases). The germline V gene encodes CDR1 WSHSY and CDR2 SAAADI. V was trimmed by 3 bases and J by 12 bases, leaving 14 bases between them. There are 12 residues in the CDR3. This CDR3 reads CASSDPGEKHTF. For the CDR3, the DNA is TGCGCCAGCAGTGACCCAGGGGAAAAACACACCTTC.

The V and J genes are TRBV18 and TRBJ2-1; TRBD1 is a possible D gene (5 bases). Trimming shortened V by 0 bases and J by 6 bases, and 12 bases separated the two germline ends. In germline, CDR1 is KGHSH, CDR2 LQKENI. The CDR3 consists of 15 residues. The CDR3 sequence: CASSPPQGVSNEQFF. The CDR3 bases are TGTGCCAGCTCACCACCTCAGGGCGTAAGCAATGAGCAGTTCTTC.

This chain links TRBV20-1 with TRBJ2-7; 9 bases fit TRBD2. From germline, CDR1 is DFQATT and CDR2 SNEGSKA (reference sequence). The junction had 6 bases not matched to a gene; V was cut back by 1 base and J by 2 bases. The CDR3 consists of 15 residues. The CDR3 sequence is CSARGTSGRPYEQYF. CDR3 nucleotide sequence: TGCAGTGCTAGAGGAACTAGCGGGCGCCCCTACGAGCAGTACTTC.

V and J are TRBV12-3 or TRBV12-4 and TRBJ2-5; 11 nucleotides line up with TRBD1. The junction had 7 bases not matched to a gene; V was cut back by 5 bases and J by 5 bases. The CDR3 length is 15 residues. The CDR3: CASSQGQGARETQYF. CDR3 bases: TGTGCCAGCAGTCAAGGACAGGGGGCCAGGGAGACCCAGTACTTC.

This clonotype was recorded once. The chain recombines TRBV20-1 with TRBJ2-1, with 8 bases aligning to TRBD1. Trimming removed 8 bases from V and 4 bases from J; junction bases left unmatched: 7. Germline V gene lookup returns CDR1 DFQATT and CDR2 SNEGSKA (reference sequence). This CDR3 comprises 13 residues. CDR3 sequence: CSYHQGAYNEQFF. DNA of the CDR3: TGCAGTTACCACCAGGGGGCATACAATGAGCAGTTCTTC.

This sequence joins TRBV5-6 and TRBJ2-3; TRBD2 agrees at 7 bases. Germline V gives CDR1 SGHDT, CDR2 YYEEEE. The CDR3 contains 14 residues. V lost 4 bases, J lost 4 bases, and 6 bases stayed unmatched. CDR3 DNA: TGTGCCAGCAGCCCCCCGACTAGCTCAGATACGCAGTATTTT. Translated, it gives CASSPPTSSDTQYF.

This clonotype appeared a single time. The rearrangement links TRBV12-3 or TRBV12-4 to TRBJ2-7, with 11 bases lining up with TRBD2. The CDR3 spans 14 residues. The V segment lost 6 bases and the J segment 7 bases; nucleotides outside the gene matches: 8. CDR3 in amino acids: CASRLSGGAWEQYF. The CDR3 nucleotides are TGTGCCAGCAGGCTTAGCGGGGGGGCCTGGGAGCAGTACTTC.

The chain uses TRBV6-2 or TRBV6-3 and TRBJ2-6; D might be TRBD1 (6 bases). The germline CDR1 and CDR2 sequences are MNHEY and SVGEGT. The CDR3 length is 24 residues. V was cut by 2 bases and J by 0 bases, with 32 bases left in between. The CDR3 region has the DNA TGTGCCAGCAGTTACGACCCACGCTACCGGGACAAGGGTTTTATTCACTCTGGGGCCAACGTCCTGACTTTC. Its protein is CASSYDPRYRDKGFIHSGANVLTF.

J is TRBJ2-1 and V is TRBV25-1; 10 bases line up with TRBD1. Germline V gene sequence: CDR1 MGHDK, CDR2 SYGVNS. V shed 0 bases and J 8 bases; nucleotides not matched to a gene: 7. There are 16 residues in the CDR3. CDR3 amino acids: CASSEYDRGRRDEQFF. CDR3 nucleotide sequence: TGTGCCAGCAGTGAATATGACAGGGGGCGTAGAGATGAGCAGTTCTTC.

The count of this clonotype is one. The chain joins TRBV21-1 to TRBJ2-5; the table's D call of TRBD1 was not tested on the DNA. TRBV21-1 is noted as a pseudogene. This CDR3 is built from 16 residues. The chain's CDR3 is CASSNRKGQGQETQYF. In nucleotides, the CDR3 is TGTGCCAGCAGCAACAGAAAAGGACAGGGCCAAGAGACCCAGTACTTC.

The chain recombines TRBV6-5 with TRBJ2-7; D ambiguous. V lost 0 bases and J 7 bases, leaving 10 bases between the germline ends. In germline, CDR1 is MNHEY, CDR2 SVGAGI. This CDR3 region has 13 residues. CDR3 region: CASSYSGSDEQYF. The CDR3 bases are TGTGCCAGCAGTTACTCGGGCTCCGATGAGCAGTACTTC.

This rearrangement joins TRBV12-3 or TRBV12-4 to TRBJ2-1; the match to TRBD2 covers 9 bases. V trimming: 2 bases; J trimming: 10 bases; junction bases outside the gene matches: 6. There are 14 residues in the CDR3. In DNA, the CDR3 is TGTGCCAGCAGTTTAAGCGGGGGGCCTCCGGAGCAGTTCTTC. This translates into CASSLSGGPPEQFF.

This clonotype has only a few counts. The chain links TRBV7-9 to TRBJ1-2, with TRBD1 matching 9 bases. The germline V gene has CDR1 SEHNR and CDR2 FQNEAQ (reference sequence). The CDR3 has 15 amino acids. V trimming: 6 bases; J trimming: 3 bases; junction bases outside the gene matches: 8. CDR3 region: CASSRRQGGDYGYTF. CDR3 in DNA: TGTGCCAGCAGTCGGCGACAGGGGGGGGACTATGGCTACACCTTC.

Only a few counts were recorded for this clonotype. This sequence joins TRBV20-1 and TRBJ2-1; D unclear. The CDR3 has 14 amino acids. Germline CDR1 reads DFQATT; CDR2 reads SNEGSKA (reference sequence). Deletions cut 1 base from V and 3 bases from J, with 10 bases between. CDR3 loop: CSARVVGIYNEQFF. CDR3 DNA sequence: TGCAGTGCTAGAGTGGTAGGGATCTACAATGAGCAGTTCTTC.

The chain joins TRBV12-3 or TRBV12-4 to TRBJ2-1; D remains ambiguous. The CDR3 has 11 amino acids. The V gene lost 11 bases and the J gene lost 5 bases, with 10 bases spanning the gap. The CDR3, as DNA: TGTGCCGTCGTCAGTCACAATGAGCAGTTCTTC. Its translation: CAVVSHNEQFF.

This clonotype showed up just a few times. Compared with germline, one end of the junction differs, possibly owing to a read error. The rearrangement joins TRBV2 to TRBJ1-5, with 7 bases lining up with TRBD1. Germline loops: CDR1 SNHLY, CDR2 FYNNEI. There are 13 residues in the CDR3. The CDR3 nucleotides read TGTGCCAGCAGGGAAGACAGGGTTCAGCCCCAGCATTTT. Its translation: CASREDRVQPQHF.